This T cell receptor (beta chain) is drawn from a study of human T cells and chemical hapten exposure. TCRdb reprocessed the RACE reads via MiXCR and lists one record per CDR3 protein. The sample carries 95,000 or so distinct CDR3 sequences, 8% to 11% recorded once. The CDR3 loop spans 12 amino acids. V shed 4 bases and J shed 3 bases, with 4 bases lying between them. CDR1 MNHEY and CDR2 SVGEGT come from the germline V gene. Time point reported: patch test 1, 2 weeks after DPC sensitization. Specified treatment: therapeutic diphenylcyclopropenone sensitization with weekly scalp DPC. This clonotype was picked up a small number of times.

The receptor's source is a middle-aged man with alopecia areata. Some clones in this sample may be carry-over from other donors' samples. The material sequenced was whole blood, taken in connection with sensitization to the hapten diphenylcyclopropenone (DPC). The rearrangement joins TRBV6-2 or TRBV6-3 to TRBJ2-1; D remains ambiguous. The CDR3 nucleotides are TGTGCCAGCAGTTGGGACTACAATGAGCAGTTCTTC. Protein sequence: CASSWDYNEQFF.